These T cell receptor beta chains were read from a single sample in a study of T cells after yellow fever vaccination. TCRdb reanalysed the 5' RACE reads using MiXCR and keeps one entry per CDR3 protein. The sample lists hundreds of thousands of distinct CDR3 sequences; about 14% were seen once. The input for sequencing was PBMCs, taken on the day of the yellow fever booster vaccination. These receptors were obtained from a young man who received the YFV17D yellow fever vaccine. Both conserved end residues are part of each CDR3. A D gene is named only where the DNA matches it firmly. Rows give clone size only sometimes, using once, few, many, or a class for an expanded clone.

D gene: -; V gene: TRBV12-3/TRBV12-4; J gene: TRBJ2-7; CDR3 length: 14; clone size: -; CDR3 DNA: TGTGCCAGCAGTCGGGACGGCTCAGCCTACGAGCAGTACTTC; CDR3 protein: CASSRDGSAYEQYF
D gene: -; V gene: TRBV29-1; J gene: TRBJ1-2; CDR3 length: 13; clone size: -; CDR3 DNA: TGCAGCGCCCGACAGGCGGTCGGATATGGCTACACCTTC; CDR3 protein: CSARQAVGYGYTF
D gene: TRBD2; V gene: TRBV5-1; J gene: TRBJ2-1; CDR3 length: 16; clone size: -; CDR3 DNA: TGCGCCAGCAGTCCCGGGACTAGCGGAACCCTTGGTGAGCAGTTCTTC; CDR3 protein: CASSPGTSGTLGEQFF
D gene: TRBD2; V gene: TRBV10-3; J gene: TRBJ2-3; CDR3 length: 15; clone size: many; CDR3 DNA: TGTGCCTCAAGATTAGCGGGAGGGCCAGCAGATACGCAGTATTTT; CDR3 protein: CASRLAGGPADTQYF
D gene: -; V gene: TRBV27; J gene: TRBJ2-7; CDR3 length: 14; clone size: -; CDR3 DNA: TGTGCCAGCTCAAATTACCCCCGTCTCTACGAGCAGTACTTC; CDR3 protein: CASSNYPRLYEQYF
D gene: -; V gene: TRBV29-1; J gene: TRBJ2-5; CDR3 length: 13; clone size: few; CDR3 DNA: TGCAGCGTTGAAGTACAACCACAAGAGACCCAGTACTTC; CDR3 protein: CSVEVQPQETQYF
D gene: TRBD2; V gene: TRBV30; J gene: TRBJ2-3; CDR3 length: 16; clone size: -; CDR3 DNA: TGTGCCTGGAGATCCGGGACTAGATTGCGCACAGATACGCAGTATTTT; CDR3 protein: CAWRSGTRLRTDTQYF
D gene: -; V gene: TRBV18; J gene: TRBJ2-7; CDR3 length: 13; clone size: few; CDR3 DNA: TGTGCCAGCTCACCTACGTATGCCGACGAGCAGTACTTC; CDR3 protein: CASSPTYADEQYF
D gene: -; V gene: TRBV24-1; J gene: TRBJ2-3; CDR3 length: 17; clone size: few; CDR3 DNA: TGTGCCACCAGTGACCCCGACACAGGGCGGGGGATGGATACGCAGTATTTT; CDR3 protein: CATSDPDTGRGMDTQYF
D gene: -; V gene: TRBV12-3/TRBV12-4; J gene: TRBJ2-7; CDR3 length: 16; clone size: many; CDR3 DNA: TGTGCCAGCAGTACTGCGGGCAGGGGAAATTCCTACGAGCAGTACTTC; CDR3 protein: CASSTAGRGNSYEQYF
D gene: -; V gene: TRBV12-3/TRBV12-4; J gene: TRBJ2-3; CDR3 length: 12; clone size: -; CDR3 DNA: TGTGCCAGCAGTTTCGAGGGGTTCCCAAGGTATTTT; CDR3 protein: CASSFEGFPRYF
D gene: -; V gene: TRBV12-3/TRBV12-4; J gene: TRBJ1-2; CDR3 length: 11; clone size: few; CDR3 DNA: TGTGCCAGCAGTTTAGGGGATGGCTACACCTTC; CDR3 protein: CASSLGDGYTF
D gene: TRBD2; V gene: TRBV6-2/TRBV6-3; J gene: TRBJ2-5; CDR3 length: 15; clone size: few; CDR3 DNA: TGTGCCAGCAGTCCCCGGGGACTAGCGGAAGAGACCCAGTACTTC; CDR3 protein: CASSPRGLAEETQYF
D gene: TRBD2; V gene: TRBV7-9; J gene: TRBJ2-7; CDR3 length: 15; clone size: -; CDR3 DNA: TGTGCCAGCAGCCAGCGGGAGGGCCTCTCCTACGAGCAGTACTTC; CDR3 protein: CASSQREGLSYEQYF
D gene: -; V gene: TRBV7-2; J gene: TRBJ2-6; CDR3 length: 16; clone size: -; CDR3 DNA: TGTGCCAGCAGCTTAGTCAGTAGCTCTGGGGCCAACGTCCTGACTTTC; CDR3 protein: CASSLVSSSGANVLTF
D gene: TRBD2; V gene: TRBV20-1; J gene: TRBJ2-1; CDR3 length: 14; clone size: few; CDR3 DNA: TGCAGTGCTAGGGTCCCTAGCGGTATCAATGAGCAGTTCTTC; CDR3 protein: CSARVPSGINEQFF
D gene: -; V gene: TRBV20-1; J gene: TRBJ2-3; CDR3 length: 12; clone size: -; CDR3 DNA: TGCAGTGCTAGAGAGGGACCAGATACGCAGTATTTT; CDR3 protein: CSAREGPDTQYF
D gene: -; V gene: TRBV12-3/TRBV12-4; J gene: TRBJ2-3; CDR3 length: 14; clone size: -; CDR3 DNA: TGTGCCAGCAGCCCACAGGGCAACACAGATACGCAGTATTTT; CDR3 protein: CASSPQGNTDTQYF
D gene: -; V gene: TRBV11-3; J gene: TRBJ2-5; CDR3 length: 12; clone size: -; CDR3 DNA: TGTGCCAGCAGTCAGGGGTTGCAGACCCAGTACTTC; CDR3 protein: CASSQGLQTQYF
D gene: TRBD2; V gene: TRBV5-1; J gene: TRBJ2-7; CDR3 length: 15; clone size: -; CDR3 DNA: TGCGCCAGCAGCTCTAGCGGGAGGGCCCACTACGAGCAGTACTTC; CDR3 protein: CASSSSGRAHYEQYF
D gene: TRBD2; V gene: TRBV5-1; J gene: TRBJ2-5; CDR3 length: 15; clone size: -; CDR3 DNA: TGCGCCAGCAGCTACTCTAGCGGCCGAGGTGAGACCCAGTACTTC; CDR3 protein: CASSYSSGRGETQYF
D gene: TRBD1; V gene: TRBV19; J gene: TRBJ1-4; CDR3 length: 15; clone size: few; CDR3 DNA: TGTGCCAGTAGTAGCGGGCCGGGACAGAGTGAAAAACTGTTTTTT; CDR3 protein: CASSSGPGQSEKLFF
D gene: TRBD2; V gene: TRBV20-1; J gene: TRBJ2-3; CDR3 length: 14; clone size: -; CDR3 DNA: TGCAGTGCTAGAATAGCGGGAGGCCCAGATACGCAGTATTTT; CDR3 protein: CSARIAGGPDTQYF
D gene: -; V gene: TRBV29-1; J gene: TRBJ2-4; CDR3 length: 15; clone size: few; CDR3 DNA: TGCAGCGTTGGAGGCGGGACGGTAGCCAAAAACATTCAGTACTTC; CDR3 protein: CSVGGGTVAKNIQYF
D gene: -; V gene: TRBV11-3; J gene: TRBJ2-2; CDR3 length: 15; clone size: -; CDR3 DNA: TGTGCCAGCAGCTTAAATGGAGTGAACACCGGGGAGCTGTTTTTT; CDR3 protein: CASSLNGVNTGELFF
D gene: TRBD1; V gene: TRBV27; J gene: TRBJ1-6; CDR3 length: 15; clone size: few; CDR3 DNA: TGTGCCAGCAGTCCCAGGGACAGAAGCAATTCACCCCTCCACTTT; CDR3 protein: CASSPRDRSNSPLHF
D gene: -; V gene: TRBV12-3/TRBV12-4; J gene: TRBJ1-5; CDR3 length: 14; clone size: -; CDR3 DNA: TGTGCCAGCAGTGGGGAATGGGAACGGCAGCCCCAGCATTTT; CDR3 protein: CASSGEWERQPQHF
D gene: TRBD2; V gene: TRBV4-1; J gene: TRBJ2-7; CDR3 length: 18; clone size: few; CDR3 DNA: TGCGCCAGCAGCCAAGAAGCCCCACTAGCGGGAGGCGCTTACGAGCAGTACTTC; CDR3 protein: CASSQEAPLAGGAYEQYF
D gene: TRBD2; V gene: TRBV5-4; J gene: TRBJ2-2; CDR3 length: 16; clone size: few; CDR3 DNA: TGTGCCAGCAGCCTGTCAGCGGGAGGACTAACCGGGGAGCTGTTTTTT; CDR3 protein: CASSLSAGGLTGELFF
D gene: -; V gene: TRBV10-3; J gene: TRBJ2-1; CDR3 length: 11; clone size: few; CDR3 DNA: TGTGCCATGAGTGATTTCAATGAGCAGTTCTTC; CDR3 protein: CAMSDFNEQFF
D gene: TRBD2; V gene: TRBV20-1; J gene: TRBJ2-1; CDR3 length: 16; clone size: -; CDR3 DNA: TGCAGTGCTAGAGACCCTAGCGGGAGGGCAGCCAATGAGCAGTTCTTC; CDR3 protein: CSARDPSGRAANEQFF
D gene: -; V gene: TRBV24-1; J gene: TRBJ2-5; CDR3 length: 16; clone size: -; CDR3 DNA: TGTGCCACCAGTGAGCCAAGACCCGACGACCAAGAGACCCAGTACTTC; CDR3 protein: CATSEPRPDDQETQYF
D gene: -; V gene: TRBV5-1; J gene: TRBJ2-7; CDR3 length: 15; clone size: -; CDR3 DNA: TGCGCCAGCAGCGTCAACTGGGGTGCTTCCTACGAGCAGTACTTC; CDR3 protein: CASSVNWGASYEQYF
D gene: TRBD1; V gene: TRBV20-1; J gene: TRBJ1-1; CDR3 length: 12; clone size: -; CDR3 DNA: TGCAGTGCTAGTGGACAGGGCCTTGAAGCTTTCTTT; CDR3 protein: CSASGQGLEAFF
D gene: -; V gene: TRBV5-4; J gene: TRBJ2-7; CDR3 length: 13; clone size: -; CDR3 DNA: TGTGCCAGCAGCCTAGAACAGGGAAACGAGCAGTACTTC; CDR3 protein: CASSLEQGNEQYF
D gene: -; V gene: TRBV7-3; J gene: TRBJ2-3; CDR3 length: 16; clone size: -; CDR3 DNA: TGTGCCAGCAGCCCGGGACTTTTCCCAAGCACAGATACGCAGTATTTT; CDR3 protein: CASSPGLFPSTDTQYF